This entry lists 7 T cell receptor beta chains sequenced from one sample in a study of PD-1 blockade in classical Hodgkin lymphoma. Each and every patient relapsed after autologous stem cell transplantation, and patients got differing brentuximab vedotin exposure. The assay was immunoSEQ multiplex PCR, and TCRdb's table has in-frame clones only and misses some. This table has tens of thousands of clones, under 70% appearing once. The sequences come from peripheral blood mononuclear cells (PBMCs), collected at baseline. These receptor sequences come from a human donor with classical Hodgkin lymphoma.

This sequence joins TRBV9 and TRBJ2-1; D is perhaps TRBD2 (5 bases). The CDR3 runs 12 residues. V was shortened by 7 bases and J by 4 bases, with 9 bases between the two germline ends. CDR1 is SGDLS, CDR2 YYNGEE, per germline. This chain's CDR3 is CASGEGYNEQFF. The CDR3 DNA follows: TGTGCCAGCGGCGAGGGATACAATGAGCAGTTCTTC.

This clone was recorded a few times. The chain carries TRBV18 and TRBJ1-3; D unclear. V lost 6 bases and J lost 2, with 5 bases in between. The CDR3 contains 12 residues. CDR1 and CDR2 from the germline V gene are KGHSH and LQKENI. The CDR3 DNA is TGTGCCAGCTCGACCCCTGGAAACACCATATATTTT. Translation gives CASSTPGNTIYF.

The chain joins TRBV6-5 to TRBJ2-1; TRBD2 matches at 12 bases. This CDR3 spans 16 amino acids. Per germline, CDR1 MNHEY and CDR2 SVGAGI. J lost 5 bases, V lost 0 bases, and 2 bases had no gene match. CDR3 sequence (DNA): TGTGCCAGCAGTTACTCTTCTAGCGGGAGGGACAATGAGCAGTTCTTC. Translation: CASSYSSSGRDNEQFF.

The rearrangement uses TRBV12-2 and TRBJ2-7; no DNA check was done on the table's D call, TRBD2. TRBV12-2 is flagged as a pseudogene. The CDR3 sequence is 12 residues long. Here the CDR3 reads CASRLADSGQYF. For the CDR3, the DNA is TGTGCAAGTCGCTTAGCGGACTCCGGGCAGTACTTC.

This chain joins TRBV6-5 and TRBJ2-1; a possible D gene is TRBD1 (6 bases). V gave up 0 bases and J gave up 8 bases, with 11 bases separating them. From germline, CDR1 is MNHEY and CDR2 SVGAGI. This CDR3 spans 14 amino acids. The CDR3 spells CASSYSTGFYEQFF. The CDR3 coding sequence is TGTGCCAGCAGTTACTCGACAGGCTTCTATGAGCAGTTCTTC.

This sequence joins TRBV19 and TRBJ1-5; D possibly corresponds to TRBD1 (5 bases). Per the germline V gene, CDR1 is LNHDA and CDR2 is SQIVND (reference sequence). This CDR3 region has 14 residues. Trimming shortened V by 0 bases and J by 9 bases, and 12 bases separated the two germline ends. The chain's CDR3 is CASSIDLEGWPQHF. The CDR3 DNA sequence: TGTGCCAGTAGTATAGACTTGGAGGGGTGGCCCCAGCATTTT.

The chain employs TRBV7-9 and TRBJ2-7; TRBD1 agrees at 12 bases. The CDR3 is 18 amino acids. The V gene end was trimmed by 5 bases and the J gene end by 0 bases; junction bases not matched to a gene: 11. The germline V gene encodes CDR1 SEHNR and CDR2 FQNEAQ (reference sequence). CDR3 nucleotide sequence: TGTGCCAGCAGCGCCGTCCCGGGACAGGGGGCGAGCTCCTACGAGCAGTACTTC. As protein: CASSAVPGQGASSYEQYF.